The 23 T cell receptor beta chains in this list originate from one sample, sequenced in a study of blood T cell repertoires in COVID-19. Repertoires were generated with immunoSEQ multiplex PCR, while TCRdb's copy carries only in-frame clones and drops some. Altogether almost 200,000 clones are present, about 89% being singletons, with the ten largest covering 6.5% to 9%. What was sequenced was PBMCs or T cells enriched from blood (not recorded which). The receptors were sampled from a woman aged 18-30 years who had recovered from COVID-19.

V usage is TRBV28 and J usage is TRBJ2-3, with TRBD1 matching 8 bases. The length of the CDR3 is 13 residues. V shed 6 bases, J shed 5 bases, and the junction held 4 bases outside the gene matches. CDR1 is MDHEN and CDR2 is SYDVKM in the germline V gene. This CDR3 is CASRLQGGDTQYF. CDR3 bases: TGTGCCAGCAGACTACAGGGGGGAGATACGCAGTATTTT.

Regarding this clone: Other DNA sequences in this specimen translate into the identical CDR3. The genes are TRBV6-5 and TRBJ1-5, with D unclear. The CDR3 is 14 residues long. The V end was cut by 0 bases, the J end by 0 bases, with 3 bases between. Germline lookup yields CDR1 MNHEY and CDR2 SVGAGI. CDR3 bases: TGTGCCAGCAGTTACTCGTATAGCAATCAGCCCCAGCATTTT. Amino acid sequence: CASSYSYSNQPQHF.

The chain carries TRBV19 and TRBJ2-3; 7 bases are shared with TRBD1. Germline loops: CDR1 LNHDA, CDR2 SQIVND (reference sequence). This CDR3 contains 14 residues. After removal of 7 bases from V and 2 bases from J, the junction contained 6 bases not matched to a gene. CDR3 coding DNA: TGTGCCAGTACACGACAGGGTGTCACAGATACGCAGTATTTT. Its protein product is CASTRQGVTDTQYF.

This sequence joins TRBV24-1 and TRBJ1-5; D is ambiguous. The CDR3 totals 15 residues. Germline values: CDR1 KGHDR, CDR2 SFDVKD. The V gene lost 4 bases and the J gene lost 1 base, with 10 bases spanning the gap. The chain's CDR3 is CATSETGQSNQPQHF. CDR3 DNA: TGTGCCACCAGTGAAACGGGTCAAAGCAATCAGCCCCAGCATTTT.

V gene TRBV24-1 combines with J gene TRBJ2-7, with TRBD1 as a possible D gene (6 bases). Germline CDR1 and CDR2: KGHDR and SFDVKD. This CDR3 contains 13 residues. Trimming removed 3 bases at V and 9 bases at J, with 14 bases between. The chain's CDR3 is CATSDKTGRGQYF. As DNA, the CDR3 is TGTGCCACCAGTGATAAAACAGGGCGCGGGCAGTACTTC.

The V call is TRBV27, the J call TRBJ2-5, with a weak D call TRBD2 (6 bases). Germline V gene sequence: CDR1 MNHEY, CDR2 SMNVEV (reference sequence). V was trimmed by 4 bases and J by 7 bases, leaving 19 bases between them. The CDR3 contains 15 residues. The CDR3 protein is CASSSFGGVVGTQYF. The CDR3 coding sequence is TGTGCCAGCAGTTCGTTCGGCGGGGTCGTAGGGACCCAGTACTTC.

The chain uses TRBV6-1 and TRBJ2-3, with 8 bases identical to TRBD2. CDR3 size: 16 residues. Germline V gives CDR1 MNHNS, CDR2 SASEGT. J gave up 1 base and V 2 bases, and 5 bases lay outside the gene matches. The CDR3 nucleotides read TGTGCCAGCAGTGAATTGGGCGGGGGGCGCACAGATACGCAGTATTTT. It codes for CASSELGGGRTDTQYF.

The J gene is TRBJ2-7, the V gene TRBV5-5; D perhaps matches TRBD2 (5 bases). This CDR3 comprises 14 residues. Germline-derived CDR1 and CDR2 are SGHKS and YYEKEE (reference sequence). V lost 4 bases and J lost 2, with 13 bases in between. The chain's CDR3 is CASSPIGITYEQYF. The CDR3 nucleotides read TGTGCCAGCAGCCCTATCGGGATCACCTACGAGCAGTACTTC.

The chain is built from TRBV18 and TRBJ1-2, with D tentatively TRBD1 (6 bases). The CDR3 contains 13 residues. V lost 1 base to trimming and J lost 6 bases, with 9 bases between them. The germline V gene has CDR1 KGHSH and CDR2 LQKENI. The CDR3 DNA is TGTGCCAGCTCACCACGGGCAGGGGATGGCTACACCTTC. Its protein product is CASSPRAGDGYTF. The full variable domain, completed using reference TRBV18 and TRBJ1-2, is NAGVMQNPRHLVRRRGQEARLRCSPMKGHSHVYWYRQLPEEGLKFMVYLQKENIIDESGMPKERFSAEFPKEGPSILRIQQVVRGDSAAYFCASSPRAGDGYTFGSGTRLTVV.

The gene calls are TRBV30 and TRBJ2-5, with 8 nucleotides matching TRBD1. With V trimmed by 0 bases and J by 5 bases, 8 bases remained unmatched. CDR3 length: 15 amino acids. In germline, CDR1 is GTSNPN, CDR2 SVGIG (reference sequence). The CDR3 coding sequence is TGTGCCTGGAGTGTACTGGCAGGGGGCTGGGAGACCCAGTACTTC. Its protein product is CAWSVLAGGWETQYF.

The chain's CDR3 is CASSPDRVGNIQYF. The CDR3 DNA is TGTGCCAGCAGTCCGGACAGGGTCGGGAACATTCAGTACTTC. The chain carries TRBV2 and TRBJ2-4, with TRBD1 matching 8 bases. This CDR3 comprises 14 residues. Germline lookup yields CDR1 SNHLY and CDR2 FYNNEI. After removal of 5 bases from V and 7 bases from J, the junction contained 7 bases not matched to a gene.

V gene TRBV11-2 combines with J gene TRBJ1-1; 7 bases map to TRBD1. Losses at the gene ends were 3 bases for V and 0 bases for J; bases not matched to a gene: 7. There are 16 residues in the CDR3. From germline, CDR1 is SGHAT and CDR2 FQNNGV. In DNA form, the CDR3 reads TGTGCCAGCAGCTTGGGACAGAGAAGAATGAACACTGAAGCTTTCTTT. It is translated as CASSLGQRRMNTEAFF. Full variable domain (rest looked up from reference TRBV11-2 and TRBJ1-1): EAGVAQSPRYKIIEKRQSVAFWCNPISGHATLYWYQQILGQGPKLLIQFQNNGVVDDSQLPKDRFSAERLKGVDSTLKIQPAKLEDSAVYLCASSLGQRRMNTEAFFGQGTRLTVV.

The V and J genes are TRBV2 and TRBJ1-2; 8 bases line up with TRBD1. Germline values: CDR1 SNHLY, CDR2 FYNNEI. This CDR3 region has 13 residues. V shed 6 bases, J shed 4 bases, and the junction held 4 bases outside the gene matches. The CDR3 loop reads CASSGQGGYGYTF. The CDR3 DNA is TGTGCCAGCAGCGGACAGGGAGGCTATGGCTACACCTTC.

The chain links TRBV5-1 to TRBJ1-1, with unresolved D. Germline values: CDR1 SGHRS, CDR2 YFSETQ. The CDR3 spans 13 residues. V lost 1 base and J lost 4, with 8 bases in between. CDR3 sequence reads: CASSLNSLTEAFF. Written as DNA, the CDR3 is TGCGCCAGCAGCTTGAACAGTCTCACTGAAGCTTTCTTT.

This chain links TRBV9 with TRBJ1-2, with D possibly matching TRBD1 (6 bases). V was clipped by 2 bases and J by 4 bases, with 12 bases between them. The CDR3 has 14 amino acids. The germline CDR1 and CDR2 sequences are SGDLS and YYNGEE. CDR3 loop: CASSVGDIGYGYTF. In DNA form, the CDR3 reads TGTGCCAGCAGCGTGGGGGACATTGGCTATGGCTACACCTTC.

The genes are TRBV5-1 and TRBJ2-2; TRBD1 aligns across 7 bases. The V gene's germline CDR1 is SGHRS and CDR2 YFSETQ. J was trimmed by 4 bases and V by 4 bases; bases with no gene match: 7. CDR3 size: 15 residues. The CDR3 here is CASSGTATSTGELFF. The CDR3 region has the DNA TGCGCCAGCAGCGGGACAGCTACGAGCACCGGGGAGCTGTTTTTT.

This chain uses TRBV15 with TRBJ2-7, with 10 bases lining up with TRBD1. With V trimmed by 3 bases and J by 7 bases, 6 bases remained unmatched. The CDR3 contains 14 residues. Germline CDR1 and CDR2: LNHNV and YYDKDF (reference sequence). Written as DNA, the CDR3 is TGTGCCACCAGCAGGGACAGGGGGGTGGGAGAGCAGTACTTC. Translation: CATSRDRGVGEQYF. Drawing the rest from reference TRBV15 and TRBJ2-7, the complete variable domain is DAMVIQNPRYQVTQFGKPVTLSCSQTLNHNVMYWYQQKSSQAPKLLFHYYDKDFNNEADTPDNFQSRRPNTSFCFLDIRSPGLGDTAMYLCATSRDRGVGEQYFGPGTRLTVT.

This chain connects TRBV3-1 (or the pseudogene TRBV3-2) to TRBJ1-5; D not certain. Germline lookup yields CDR1 LGHDT and CDR2 YNNKEL (reference sequence). V was clipped by 0 bases and J by 0 bases, with 18 bases between them. This CDR3 has 19 residues. As DNA, the CDR3 is TGTGCCAGCAGCCAAGATGAACAGACCCTCGTATATAGCAATCAGCCCCAGCATTTT. Translating it yields CASSQDEQTLVYSNQPQHF.

The gene calls are TRBV5-4 and TRBJ1-6; perhaps TRBD1 as D (5 bases). Trimming took off 5 bases at V and 5 bases at J, with 14 bases between the two ends. CDR1 is SGHNT and CDR2 is YYREEE in the germline V gene (reference sequence). The CDR3 consists of 15 residues. Written as DNA, the CDR3 is TGTGCCAGCAGTACCCTCGACAGCCATAATTCACCCCTCCACTTT. Protein sequence: CASSTLDSHNSPLHF.

The V call is TRBV4-2, the J call TRBJ1-2, with D maybe TRBD1 (5 bases). CDR1 is LGHNA, CDR2 YNFKEQ, per germline. The CDR3 length is 15 residues. Trimming took off 0 bases at V and 4 bases at J, with 12 bases between the two ends. CDR3 in DNA: TGTGCCAGCAGCCAAGAATTAAGGGGAATCTATGGCTACACCTTC. As protein: CASSQELRGIYGYTF.

The CDR3 spells CASSPNFDRVSPLHF. CDR3 sequence (DNA): TGTGCCAGTAGTCCCAACTTCGACAGGGTTTCACCCCTCCACTTT. This rearrangement joins TRBV19 to TRBJ1-6; TRBD1 aligns across 7 bases. Germline V gene lookup returns CDR1 LNHDA and CDR2 SQIVND (reference sequence). V shed 5 bases and J 9 bases; nucleotides not matched to a gene: 10. The CDR3 is 15 residues long.

This clone has only a few counts. V gene TRBV11-2 combines with J gene TRBJ1-3; TRBD1 matches at 8 bases. CDR1 and CDR2 from the germline V gene are SGHAT and FQNNGV. Losses at the gene ends were 5 bases for V and 0 bases for J; bases not matched to a gene: 6. This CDR3 spans 16 amino acids. CDR3 bases: TGTGCCAGCAGCCGCGGGACAGGCATCTCTGGAAACACCATATATTTT. Protein: CASSRGTGISGNTIYF.

This chain joins TRBV12-3 or TRBV12-4 and TRBJ2-7; TRBD1 agrees at 7 bases. There are 12 residues in the CDR3. V shed 5 bases and J 7 bases; nucleotides not matched to a gene: 5. The CDR3 nucleotides read TGTGCCAGCAGTCGGACAGGTCCAGAGCAGTACTTC. It encodes CASSRTGPEQYF.